This T cell receptor (beta chain) was profiled in a study of blood T cell repertoires in COVID-19. This CDR3 contains 14 residues. Trimming removed 5 bases from V and 1 base from J, with 11 bases in between. The germline CDR1 and CDR2 sequences are KGHDR and SFDVKD. Recovery among Cohort 3 donors was established by two negative PCRs, clearance, or symptom resolution. Authors' data handling: Nucleated cell number was recorded as an estimate derived from reference gene primer amplification. This table comes from immunoSEQ multiplex PCR, and its TCRdb copy is limited to in-frame clones, with some not included. The DNA gave D and trimming, while V, J and clone size come from that table. Among hundreds of thousands of clones, more than 70% were seen once, and the ten largest hold over 2%.

J is TRBJ2-7 and V is TRBV24-1; D remains unclear. The source material was PBMCs or T cells enriched from blood (not recorded which). This clonotype originated in a woman in her forties or fifties who had recovered from COVID-19. CDR3 bases: TGTGCCACCAGTGCAGGCCCTCCTTCCTACGAGCAGTACTTC. This translates into CATSAGPPSYEQYF.